These T cell receptor beta chains were read from a single sample in a study of blood T cell repertoires in COVID-19. Profiling relied on immunoSEQ multiplex PCR, and the TCRdb table lists in-frame clones only, not all of them. This table holds about 130,000 clones, 70% to 85% found once. The source material was PBMCs or T cells enriched from blood (not recorded which). The receptors were sampled from a man aged 50 or older who had recovered from COVID-19. Both conserved end residues are part of each CDR3. D genes are given only for firm matches. Some rows have no size entry. The others give once, few or many, or a class for an expanded clone.

D gene: TRBD1
J gene: TRBJ1-1
clone size: NA
V gene: TRBV27
CDR3 DNA: TGTGCCAGCAGTATAGGGACAGGGGCCGGTATCACTGAAGCTTTCTTT
CDR3 protein: CASSIGTGAGITEAFF

D gene: TRBD2
J gene: TRBJ2-4
clone size: few
V gene: TRBV27
CDR3 DNA: TGTGCCAGCAGGACACTAGCGGGGTCCAAAAACATTCAGTACTTC
CDR3 protein: CASRTLAGSKNIQYF

D gene: TRBD1
J gene: TRBJ1-5
clone size: NA
V gene: TRBV18
CDR3 DNA: TGTGCCAGCTCATCAACACGGACAGGGGGCTTGTCGTCTAGCAATCAGCCCCAGCATTTT
CDR3 protein: CASSSTRTGGLSSSNQPQHF

D gene: TRBD1
J gene: TRBJ1-2
clone size: NA
V gene: TRBV10-3
CDR3 DNA: TGTGCCATCAGTGACCCGACAGGGAGTGTGGGCTACACCTTC
CDR3 protein: CAISDPTGSVGYTF

D gene: TRBD1
J gene: TRBJ2-7
clone size: NA
V gene: TRBV28
CDR3 DNA: TGTGCCAGCAGTGGACAGGGATTTAGGACCTACGAGCAGTACTTC
CDR3 protein: CASSGQGFRTYEQYF

D gene: NA
J gene: TRBJ2-7
clone size: once
V gene: TRBV21-1
CDR3 DNA: TGTGCCAGCAGCAAAGCCGGAGGGGCTCACTACGAGCAGTACTTC
CDR3 protein: CASSKAGGAHYEQYF

D gene: TRBD1
J gene: TRBJ1-4
clone size: NA
V gene: TRBV6-2/TRBV6-3
CDR3 DNA: TGTGCCAGCAGTTACCCCAGACAGGGGAAAGATGAAAAACTGTTTTTT
CDR3 protein: CASSYPRQGKDEKLFF

D gene: TRBD1
J gene: TRBJ1-5
clone size: NA
V gene: TRBV27
CDR3 DNA: TGTGCCAGCAGTTTCGGACAGGCGGGTGGTGGCAATCAGCCCCAGCATTTT
CDR3 protein: CASSFGQAGGGNQPQHF

D gene: NA
J gene: TRBJ2-2
clone size: NA
V gene: TRBV30
CDR3 DNA: TGTGCCTGGAGCCCTCTCCCGGGAGTTAATCCGTTTTTT
CDR3 protein: CAWSPLPGVNPFF

D gene: NA
J gene: TRBJ1-1
clone size: once
V gene: TRBV18
CDR3 DNA: TGTGCCAGCTCACCAGGAAATAGACAGATGAACACTGAAGCTTTCTTT
CDR3 protein: CASSPGNRQMNTEAFF

D gene: TRBD1
J gene: TRBJ1-4
clone size: NA
V gene: TRBV19
CDR3 DNA: TGTGCCAGTAGTTTGGGACAGGGGGCTAATGAAAAACTGTTTTTT
CDR3 protein: CASSLGQGANEKLFF

D gene: TRBD1
J gene: TRBJ1-1
clone size: NA
V gene: TRBV7-3
CDR3 DNA: TGTGCCAGCAGCTCCGGACAGGGCGGAGCTGAAGCTTTCTTT
CDR3 protein: CASSSGQGGAEAFF

D gene: TRBD2
J gene: TRBJ2-3
clone size: NA
V gene: TRBV7-9
CDR3 DNA: TGTGCCAGCAGCCTAGGACTAGGCACTACAGATACGCAGTATTTT
CDR3 protein: CASSLGLGTTDTQYF

D gene: TRBD1
J gene: TRBJ1-6
clone size: NA
V gene: TRBV6-1
CDR3 DNA: TGTGCCAGCAGTGAACAGGGGGCAGGGTCACCCCTCCACTTT
CDR3 protein: CASSEQGAGSPLHF

D gene: NA
J gene: TRBJ1-2
clone size: NA
V gene: TRBV19
CDR3 DNA: TGTGCCAGTAGTATATCTGACAGTACCTATGGCTACACCTTC
CDR3 protein: CASSISDSTYGYTF

D gene: TRBD1
J gene: TRBJ1-3
clone size: NA
V gene: TRBV16
CDR3 DNA: TGTGCCACCGCGGGACCGGGACAGGGGGCTAACTCTGGAAACACCATATATTTT
CDR3 protein: CATAGPGQGANSGNTIYF

D gene: TRBD1
J gene: TRBJ2-2
clone size: NA
V gene: TRBV5-1
CDR3 DNA: TGCGCCAGCAGCCATGCGACAGGGGTTAACACCGGGGAGCTGTTTTTT
CDR3 protein: CASSHATGVNTGELFF

D gene: NA
J gene: TRBJ1-2
clone size: NA
V gene: TRBV29-1
CDR3 DNA: TGCAGCGTTGAGACCCCGGGAATCGCCTCTGGCTACACCTTC
CDR3 protein: CSVETPGIASGYTF

D gene: TRBD2
J gene: TRBJ2-5
clone size: NA
V gene: TRBV7-3
CDR3 DNA: TGTGCCAGCAGCTTGGGGCTAGCGGGGGTAGAGACCCAGTACTTC
CDR3 protein: CASSLGLAGVETQYF

D gene: NA
J gene: TRBJ1-2
clone size: NA
V gene: TRBV28
CDR3 DNA: TGTGCCAGCAGTCGGTCTCCCAGACAGACTCGCCTTTATGGCTACACCTTC
CDR3 protein: CASSRSPRQTRLYGYTF

D gene: TRBD1
J gene: TRBJ2-3
clone size: few
V gene: TRBV5-1
CDR3 DNA: TGCGCCAGCAGCTTGAATGTGGGACAGGGCGCAGATACGCAGTATTTT
CDR3 protein: CASSLNVGQGADTQYF

D gene: TRBD2
J gene: TRBJ2-7
clone size: NA
V gene: TRBV5-1
CDR3 DNA: TGCGCCAGCAGCTTGCCGGGACTAGCGGGGGGGCTCTACGAGCAGTACTTC
CDR3 protein: CASSLPGLAGGLYEQYF

D gene: TRBD2
J gene: TRBJ2-5
clone size: NA
V gene: TRBV7-3
CDR3 DNA: TGTGCCAGCAGCTCAGGACTAGCTGGGGAGACCCAGTACTTC
CDR3 protein: CASSSGLAGETQYF

D gene: NA
J gene: TRBJ2-5
clone size: NA
V gene: TRBV19
CDR3 DNA: TGTGCCAGTACGACCTTCTGGGGGGAAGAGACCCAGTACTTC
CDR3 protein: CASTTFWGEETQYF

D gene: TRBD2
J gene: TRBJ2-6
clone size: once
V gene: TRBV19
CDR3 DNA: TGTGCCAGTAGTCCATTAAGCGGGGGGAGCTCTGGGGCCAACGTCCTGACTTTC
CDR3 protein: CASSPLSGGSSGANVLTF

D gene: TRBD1
J gene: TRBJ1-3
clone size: NA
V gene: TRBV27
CDR3 DNA: TGTGCCAGCAGTCGGACAGGGGCTGGAAACACCATATATTTT
CDR3 protein: CASSRTGAGNTIYF

D gene: TRBD1
J gene: TRBJ1-4
clone size: NA
V gene: TRBV5-1
CDR3 DNA: TGCGCCAGCAGCTTAGGGACAGGGGGCGAAAAACTGTTTTTT
CDR3 protein: CASSLGTGGEKLFF

D gene: TRBD2
J gene: TRBJ2-5
clone size: NA
V gene: TRBV28
CDR3 DNA: TGTGCCAGCAGTTTAGATCGCGGGGGTTGGGGGACCCAGTACTTC
CDR3 protein: CASSLDRGGWGTQYF

D gene: NA
J gene: TRBJ2-7
clone size: NA
V gene: TRBV7-2
CDR3 DNA: TGTGCCAGCAGCTTAGAGTGGGGGGGCGTGCAGTACTTC
CDR3 protein: CASSLEWGGVQYF

D gene: TRBD1
J gene: TRBJ2-5
clone size: NA
V gene: TRBV9
CDR3 DNA: TGTGCCAGCAGCGTAACCGGGACAGGGTTAGAGACCCAGTACTTC
CDR3 protein: CASSVTGTGLETQYF

D gene: NA
J gene: TRBJ2-7
clone size: NA
V gene: TRBV5-4
CDR3 DNA: TGTGCCAGCAGCTTGATTAACTCCTACGAGCAGTACTTC
CDR3 protein: CASSLINSYEQYF

D gene: TRBD1
J gene: TRBJ1-4
clone size: NA
V gene: TRBV5-6
CDR3 DNA: TGTGCCAGCAGCCCCACCCCCGGGACAGGGGGCTTTCTTTATGAAAAACTGTTTTTT
CDR3 protein: CASSPTPGTGGFLYEKLFF

D gene: TRBD1
J gene: TRBJ1-2
clone size: NA
V gene: TRBV2
CDR3 DNA: TGTGCCAGCAGTGAACGACAGGGCGGCTACACCTTC
CDR3 protein: CASSERQGGYTF

D gene: NA
J gene: TRBJ1-5
clone size: NA
V gene: TRBV9
CDR3 DNA: TGTGCCAGCAGCGTAGGCGGGGGAGATCCCCAGCATTTT
CDR3 protein: CASSVGGGDPQHF

D gene: TRBD2
J gene: TRBJ2-3
clone size: NA
V gene: TRBV3-1/TRBV3-2
CDR3 DNA: TGTGCCAGCAGCCGATTAGCGGGGGGCCCAGATACGCAGTATTTT
CDR3 protein: CASSRLAGGPDTQYF

D gene: TRBD2
J gene: TRBJ2-5
clone size: NA
V gene: TRBV9
CDR3 DNA: TGTGCCAGCAGCGTAGTCGGCGGGGGGGCTCCAGAGACCCAGTACTTC
CDR3 protein: CASSVVGGGAPETQYF

D gene: TRBD1
J gene: TRBJ2-7
clone size: NA
V gene: TRBV6-1
CDR3 DNA: TGTGCCAGCAGTGACCGGACAGGCCTCGAGCAGTACTTC
CDR3 protein: CASSDRTGLEQYF

D gene: NA
J gene: TRBJ2-5
clone size: NA
V gene: TRBV7-2
CDR3 DNA: TGTGCCAGCAGGGGGGGGGCCCAAGAGACCCAGTACTTC
CDR3 protein: CASRGGAQETQYF

D gene: NA
J gene: TRBJ1-2
clone size: NA
V gene: TRBV9
CDR3 DNA: TGTGCCAGCAGCCTCCTCGGGGGTAACTATGGCTACACCTTC
CDR3 protein: CASSLLGGNYGYTF

D gene: TRBD2
J gene: TRBJ2-3
clone size: NA
V gene: TRBV6-6
CDR3 DNA: TGTGCCAGCAGTCTTAGCGGGGGGGCCGGCTTCCAGTATTTT
CDR3 protein: CASSLSGGAGFQYF

D gene: NA
J gene: TRBJ1-5
clone size: few
V gene: TRBV3-1/TRBV3-2
CDR3 DNA: TGTGCCAGCAGCCGCGGCTTGCAAACTGAACAGCCCCAGCATTTT
CDR3 protein: CASSRGLQTEQPQHF

D gene: NA
J gene: TRBJ2-7
clone size: NA
V gene: TRBV27
CDR3 DNA: TGTGCCAGCAGTTTATCGTTCGGTACCTACGAGCAGTACTTC
CDR3 protein: CASSLSFGTYEQYF

D gene: NA
J gene: TRBJ1-2
clone size: NA
V gene: TRBV6-2/TRBV6-3
CDR3 DNA: TGTGCCAGCAGTACCAACCTAGGGGCGGACTATGGCTACACCTTC
CDR3 protein: CASSTNLGADYGYTF

D gene: TRBD1
J gene: TRBJ1-2
clone size: NA
V gene: TRBV12-5
CDR3 DNA: TGTGCTAGTGGTTTGGTCCCAGGGGGACAGGGTCTGGACTATGGCTACACCTTC
CDR3 protein: CASGLVPGGQGLDYGYTF

D gene: TRBD1
J gene: TRBJ2-2
clone size: NA
V gene: TRBV18
CDR3 DNA: TGTGCCAGCTCCGCGGGACAGGTCAGCACCGGGGAGCTGTTTTTT
CDR3 protein: CASSAGQVSTGELFF

D gene: NA
J gene: TRBJ2-5
clone size: NA
V gene: TRBV5-4
CDR3 DNA: TGTGCCAGCAGCTTGAACGGGATTAGGGAGACCCAGTACTTC
CDR3 protein: CASSLNGIRETQYF

D gene: TRBD1
J gene: TRBJ1-1
clone size: NA
V gene: TRBV7-9
CDR3 DNA: TGTGCCAGCAGCGCCACAGGGGGCAACACTGAAGCTTTCTTT
CDR3 protein: CASSATGGNTEAFF

D gene: TRBD1
J gene: TRBJ1-5
clone size: NA
V gene: TRBV6-6
CDR3 DNA: TGTGCCAGCAGTCCCAGACAGGGGAATCAGCCCCAGCATTTT
CDR3 protein: CASSPRQGNQPQHF

D gene: TRBD2
J gene: TRBJ2-3
clone size: NA
V gene: TRBV4-1
CDR3 DNA: TGCGCCAGCAGCCAAGACGGTGGCGGGGGGGCCAAGTCAGATACGCAGTATTTT
CDR3 protein: CASSQDGGGGAKSDTQYF

D gene: NA
J gene: TRBJ2-5
clone size: NA
V gene: TRBV3-1/TRBV3-2
CDR3 DNA: TGTGCCAGCAGCCAAGGAGTAGTGAAGGAGACCCAGTACTTC
CDR3 protein: CASSQGVVKETQYF